This T cell receptor beta chain appears in the sequencing data of a study of PD-L1 blockade in urothelial cancer. Study as a whole: At 3 weeks (second dose) and 6 weeks after starting treatment, blood was analyzed. T cells numbered a median of around 140,000 in the blood samples.

Assay: immunoSEQ multiplex PCR; the TCRdb copy retains only in-frame clones and omits some. Among more than 40,000 clones, around 87% were seen once, and the ten largest hold around 16%. The material sequenced was PBMCs, taken around atezolizumab (anti-PD-L1) treatment. The TCR originated in a man aged 55-75 years with urothelial cancer.

CDR3 nucleotide sequence: TGCGCCAGCAGCTTAATTCCTGGGGCGGGGGGGCTCGGCACTGAAGCTTTCTTT. As protein: CASSLIPGAGGLGTEAFF. The gene calls are TRBV5-1 and TRBJ1-1, with D perhaps matching TRBD1 (6 bases). Per the germline V gene, CDR1 is SGHRS and CDR2 is YFSETQ. The V and J ends lost 2 bases and 4 bases respectively, with 24 bases between them. The CDR3 extends over 18 amino acids.